This entry is about one T cell receptor (beta chain). The target antigen is unknown. The source of the sample is a study of PD-L1 blockade in urothelial cancer. On the study more broadly: About 85% of the roughly 30 patients comprised males who had bladder-origin urothelial cancer. When blood samples were assessed, the median T cell count was 120,000 to 150,000.

Profiled with immunoSEQ multiplex PCR; TCRdb holds only in-frame clones, not every one. The sample shows 35,000 to 40,000 clones, 80% to 90% of them seen only once. General study points: At the 3-week point, tumor-associated blood clones expanded more in durable-benefit patients.

Time point defined: peripheral blood 6 weeks after treatment start. The CDR3 has 15 residues. In germline, CDR1 is MDHEN, CDR2 SYDVKM. V gave up 2 bases and J gave up 9 bases; unmatched junction bases: 5. This rearrangement joins TRBV28 to TRBJ1-6; the match to TRBD1 covers 9 bases. The clonotype was recovered from a man aged 60 to 75 with urothelial cancer. The sequencing used PBMCs, collected around atezolizumab (anti-PD-L1) treatment. In DNA, the CDR3 is TGTGCCAGCAGTTTACCGGGACAGGGAAGTTCACCCCTCCACTTT. This encodes CASSLPGQGSSPLHF.